This TCR beta chain was documented in a study of patients and donors after allogeneic stem cell transplantation. V gave up 5 bases and J gave up 5 bases, with 25 bases separating them. The CDR3 totals 19 residues. The germline CDR1 and CDR2 sequences are SGHAT and FQNNGV. MiXCR, run by TCRdb on the RT-PCR reads, gives a single entry per CDR3 protein. The sample lists 410,000 or so distinct CDR3 sequences; about a sixth were seen once. Sequencing was carried out using blood, either unsorted or a sorted T cell fraction (not recorded which). The TCR sequence derives from a human donor who was either an allogeneic HSCT recipient or a stem cell or donor lymphocyte infusion donor (not recorded which). It is not recorded whose cells these are; they may come from a transplant donor. J is TRBJ1-6 and V is TRBV11-2, with a tentative D call TRBD1 (5 bases). CDR3 loop: CASSVPGLRTLSHNSPLHF. CDR3 in DNA: TGTGCCAGCAGCGTACCGGGACTAAGGACCCTTAGCCATAATTCACCCCTCCACTTT.